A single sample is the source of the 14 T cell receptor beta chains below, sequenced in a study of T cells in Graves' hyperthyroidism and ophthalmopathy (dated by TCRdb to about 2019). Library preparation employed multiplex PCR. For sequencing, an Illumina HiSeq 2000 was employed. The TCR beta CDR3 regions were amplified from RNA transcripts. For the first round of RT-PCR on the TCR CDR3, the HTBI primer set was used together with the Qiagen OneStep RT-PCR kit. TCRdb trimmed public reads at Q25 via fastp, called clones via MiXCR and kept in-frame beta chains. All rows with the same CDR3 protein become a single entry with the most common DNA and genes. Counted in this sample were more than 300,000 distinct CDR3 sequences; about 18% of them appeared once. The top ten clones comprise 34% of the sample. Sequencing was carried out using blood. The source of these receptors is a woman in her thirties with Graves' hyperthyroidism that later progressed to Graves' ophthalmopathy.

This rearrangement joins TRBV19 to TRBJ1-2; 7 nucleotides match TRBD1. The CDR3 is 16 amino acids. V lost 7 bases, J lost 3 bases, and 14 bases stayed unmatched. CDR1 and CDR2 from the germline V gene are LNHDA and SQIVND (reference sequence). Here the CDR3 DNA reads TGTGCCAGTACCTCAGACAGGGCGGTAGGAGACTATGGCTACACCTTC. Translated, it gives CASTSDRAVGDYGYTF.

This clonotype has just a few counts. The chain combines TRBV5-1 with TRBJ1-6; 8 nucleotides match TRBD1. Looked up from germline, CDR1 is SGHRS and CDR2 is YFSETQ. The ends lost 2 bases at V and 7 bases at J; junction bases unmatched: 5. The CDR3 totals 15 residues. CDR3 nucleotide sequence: TGCGCCAGCAGCTTAGTGGACAGGGAAAATTCACCCCTCCACTTT. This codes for CASSLVDRENSPLHF.

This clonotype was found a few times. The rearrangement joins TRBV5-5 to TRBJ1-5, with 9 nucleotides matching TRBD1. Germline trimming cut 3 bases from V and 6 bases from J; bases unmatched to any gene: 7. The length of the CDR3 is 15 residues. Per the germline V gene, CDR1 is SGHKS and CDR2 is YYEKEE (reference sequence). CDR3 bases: TGTGCCAGCAGCTACATAACAGGGGGCGGTCAGCCCCAGCATTTT. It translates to CASSYITGGGQPQHF.

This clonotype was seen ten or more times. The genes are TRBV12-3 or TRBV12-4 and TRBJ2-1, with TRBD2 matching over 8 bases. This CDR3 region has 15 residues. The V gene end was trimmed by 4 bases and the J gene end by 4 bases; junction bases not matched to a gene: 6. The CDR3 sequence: CASSWGGLEYNEQFF. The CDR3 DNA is TGTGCCAGCAGTTGGGGGGGACTAGAATACAATGAGCAGTTCTTC.

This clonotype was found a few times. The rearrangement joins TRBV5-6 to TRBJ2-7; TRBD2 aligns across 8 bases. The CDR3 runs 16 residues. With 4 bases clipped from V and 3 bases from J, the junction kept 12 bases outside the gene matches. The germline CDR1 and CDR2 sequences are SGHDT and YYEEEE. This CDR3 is CASSGSGLDQHYEQYF. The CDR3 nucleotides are TGTGCCAGCAGCGGATCGGGACTAGATCAACACTACGAGCAGTACTTC.

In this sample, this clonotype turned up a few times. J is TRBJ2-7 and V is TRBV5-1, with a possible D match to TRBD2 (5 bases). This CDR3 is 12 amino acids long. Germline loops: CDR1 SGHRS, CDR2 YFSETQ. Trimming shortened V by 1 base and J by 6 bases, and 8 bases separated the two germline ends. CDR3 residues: CASSLWGVEQYF. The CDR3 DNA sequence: TGCGCCAGCAGCTTGTGGGGAGTCGAGCAGTACTTC.

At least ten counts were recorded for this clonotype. CDR3 sequence: CASKDTGEPQHF. CDR3 sequence (DNA): TGTGCCAGCAAGGACACCGGGGAGCCCCAGCATTTT. This chain uses TRBV6-1 with TRBJ1-5, with a possible D match to TRBD1 (5 bases). CDR1 is MNHNS, CDR2 SASEGT, per germline. The V and J ends lost 7 bases and 8 bases respectively, with 12 bases between them. CDR3 length equals 12 residues.

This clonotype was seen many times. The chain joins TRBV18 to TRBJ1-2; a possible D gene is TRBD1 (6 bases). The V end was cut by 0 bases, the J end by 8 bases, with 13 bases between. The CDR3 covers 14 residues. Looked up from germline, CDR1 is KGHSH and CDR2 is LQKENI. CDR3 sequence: CASSPPSSGQGYTF. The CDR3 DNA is TGTGCCAGCTCACCACCTAGCTCCGGACAGGGCTACACCTTC.

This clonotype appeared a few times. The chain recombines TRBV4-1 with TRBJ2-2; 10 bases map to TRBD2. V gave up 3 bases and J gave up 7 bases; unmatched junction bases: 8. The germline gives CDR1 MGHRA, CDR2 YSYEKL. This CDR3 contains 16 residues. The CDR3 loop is CASSQMSGRAVGELFF. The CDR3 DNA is TGCGCCAGCAGCCAGATGAGCGGGAGGGCCGTCGGGGAGCTGTTTTTT.

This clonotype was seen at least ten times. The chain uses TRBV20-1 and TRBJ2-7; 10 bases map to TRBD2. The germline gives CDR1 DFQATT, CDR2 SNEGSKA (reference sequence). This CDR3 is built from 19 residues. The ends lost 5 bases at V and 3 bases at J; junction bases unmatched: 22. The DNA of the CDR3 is TGCAGTGCTTTCTACCTTGTCGGGCGGCTAGCGGGAGAGGGCTACGAGCAGTACTTC. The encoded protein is CSAFYLVGRLAGEGYEQYF.

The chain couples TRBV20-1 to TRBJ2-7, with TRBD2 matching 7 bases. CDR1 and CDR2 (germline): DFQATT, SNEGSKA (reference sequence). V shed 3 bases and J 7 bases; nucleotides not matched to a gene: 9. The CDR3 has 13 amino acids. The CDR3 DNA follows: TGCAGTGCTAGGAGGCGGGAGAGATGGGAGCAGTACTTC. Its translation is CSARRRERWEQYF.

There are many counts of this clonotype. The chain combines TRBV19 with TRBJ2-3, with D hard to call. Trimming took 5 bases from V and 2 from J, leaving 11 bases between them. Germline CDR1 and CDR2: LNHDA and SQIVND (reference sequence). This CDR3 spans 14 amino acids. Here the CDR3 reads CASSSGPNTDTQYF. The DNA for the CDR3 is TGTGCCAGTAGTTCCGGACCGAACACAGATACGCAGTATTTT.

The chain's CDR3 is CASSQDHGPGQYF. As DNA, the CDR3 is TGTGCCAGCAGCCAAGATCACGGGCCGGGGCAGTACTTC. The rearrangement uses TRBV14 and TRBJ2-7; D is uncertain. The germline V gene has CDR1 SGHDN and CDR2 FVKESK. V gave up 0 bases and J gave up 9 bases, with 12 bases separating them. The CDR3 has 13 amino acids.

CDR3 sequence (DNA): TGTGCCAGCAGCATAATAGGACAGCCCCAGTCCAATCAGCCCCAGCATTTT. This codes for CASSIIGQPQSNQPQHF. This rearrangement joins TRBV7-9 to TRBJ1-5; possible D gene TRBD1, 6 bases. Trimming left V 5 bases short and J 3 bases short, with 20 bases between. In germline, CDR1 is SEHNR, CDR2 FQNEAQ (reference sequence). The CDR3 is made up of 17 amino acids.